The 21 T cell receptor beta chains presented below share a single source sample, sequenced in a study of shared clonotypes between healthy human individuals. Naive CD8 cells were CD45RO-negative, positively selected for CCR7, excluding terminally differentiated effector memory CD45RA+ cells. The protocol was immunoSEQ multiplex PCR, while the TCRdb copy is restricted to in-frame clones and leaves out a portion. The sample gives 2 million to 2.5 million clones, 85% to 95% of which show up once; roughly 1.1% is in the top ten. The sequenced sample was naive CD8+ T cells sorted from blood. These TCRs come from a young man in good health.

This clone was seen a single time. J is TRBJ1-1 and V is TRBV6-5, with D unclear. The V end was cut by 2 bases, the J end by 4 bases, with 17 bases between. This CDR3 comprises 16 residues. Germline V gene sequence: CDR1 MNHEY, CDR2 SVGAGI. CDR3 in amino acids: CASSYTSEGIGTEAFF. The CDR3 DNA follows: TGTGCCAGCAGTTACACATCCGAGGGTATAGGCACTGAAGCTTTCTTT.

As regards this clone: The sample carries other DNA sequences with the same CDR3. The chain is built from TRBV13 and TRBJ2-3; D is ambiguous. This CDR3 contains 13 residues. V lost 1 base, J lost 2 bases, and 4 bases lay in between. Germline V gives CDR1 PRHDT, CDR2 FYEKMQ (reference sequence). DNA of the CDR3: TGTGCCAGCAGCTTAGAATCCACAGATACGCAGTATTTT. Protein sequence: CASSLESTDTQYF.

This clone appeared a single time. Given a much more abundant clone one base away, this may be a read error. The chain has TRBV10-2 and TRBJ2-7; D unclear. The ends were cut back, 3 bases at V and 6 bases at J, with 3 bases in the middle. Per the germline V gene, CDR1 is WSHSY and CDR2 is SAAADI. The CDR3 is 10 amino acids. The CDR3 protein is CASSDFEQYF. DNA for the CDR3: TGCGCCAGCAGTGATTTCGAGCAGTACTTC.

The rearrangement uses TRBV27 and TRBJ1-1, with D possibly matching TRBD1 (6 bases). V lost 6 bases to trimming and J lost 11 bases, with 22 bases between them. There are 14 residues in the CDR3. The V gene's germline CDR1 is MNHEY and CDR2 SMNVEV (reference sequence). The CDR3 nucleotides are TGTGCCAGCAGCCAGGGGCCAGTGCCGCTATGGGCTTTCTTT. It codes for CASSQGPVPLWAFF.

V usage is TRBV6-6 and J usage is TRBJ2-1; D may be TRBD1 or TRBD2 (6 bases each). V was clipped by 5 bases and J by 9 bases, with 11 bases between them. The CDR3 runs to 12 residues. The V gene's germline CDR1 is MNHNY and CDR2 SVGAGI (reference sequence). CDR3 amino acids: CASSPGAVEQFF. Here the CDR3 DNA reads TGTGCCAGCAGTCCGGGGGCCGTTGAGCAGTTCTTC.

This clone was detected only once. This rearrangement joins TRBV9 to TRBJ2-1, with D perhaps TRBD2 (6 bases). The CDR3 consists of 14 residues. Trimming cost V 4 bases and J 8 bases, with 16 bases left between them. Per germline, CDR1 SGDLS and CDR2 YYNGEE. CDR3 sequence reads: CASSPGTPLDEQFF. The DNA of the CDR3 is TGTGCCAGCAGCCCGGGGACTCCACTTGATGAGCAGTTCTTC.

The CDR3 sequence: CASKFQGSQSYEQYF. CDR3 nucleotides: TGCGCCAGTAAATTTCAGGGGTCCCAATCCTACGAGCAGTACTTC. The V call is TRBV10-2, the J call TRBJ2-7; perhaps TRBD1 as D (6 bases). CDR3 length: 15 amino acids. The V end was cut by 9 bases, the J end by 1 base, with 19 bases between. From germline, CDR1 is WSHSY and CDR2 SAAADI.

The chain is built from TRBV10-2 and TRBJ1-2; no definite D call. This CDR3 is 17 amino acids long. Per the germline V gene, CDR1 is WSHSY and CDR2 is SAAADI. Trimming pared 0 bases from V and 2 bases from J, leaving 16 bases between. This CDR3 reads CASSESPSSVINYGYTF. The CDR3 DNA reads TGCGCCAGCAGTGAGTCGCCCTCGTCAGTAATCAACTATGGCTACACCTTC.

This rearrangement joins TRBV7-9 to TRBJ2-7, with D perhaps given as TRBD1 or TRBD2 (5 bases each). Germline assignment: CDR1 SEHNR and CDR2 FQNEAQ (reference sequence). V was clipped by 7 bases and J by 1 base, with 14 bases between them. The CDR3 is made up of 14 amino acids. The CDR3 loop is CASNPPGPSYEQYF. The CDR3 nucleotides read TGTGCCAGCAATCCTCCGGGACCATCCTACGAGCAGTACTTC.

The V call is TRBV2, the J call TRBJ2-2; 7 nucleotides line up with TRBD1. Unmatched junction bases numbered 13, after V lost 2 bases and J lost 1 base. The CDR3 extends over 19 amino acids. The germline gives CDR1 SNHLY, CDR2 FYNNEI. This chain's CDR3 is CASSEQGVYSERNTGELFF. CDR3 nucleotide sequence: TGTGCCAGCAGTGAACAGGGGGTCTACAGTGAGAGGAACACCGGGGAGCTGTTTTTT.

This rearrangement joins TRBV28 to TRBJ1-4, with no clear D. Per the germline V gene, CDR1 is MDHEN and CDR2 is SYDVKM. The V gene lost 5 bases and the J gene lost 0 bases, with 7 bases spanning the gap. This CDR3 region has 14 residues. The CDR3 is CASSLPATNEKLFF. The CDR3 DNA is TGTGCCAGCAGTCTCCCAGCAACTAATGAAAAACTGTTTTTT.

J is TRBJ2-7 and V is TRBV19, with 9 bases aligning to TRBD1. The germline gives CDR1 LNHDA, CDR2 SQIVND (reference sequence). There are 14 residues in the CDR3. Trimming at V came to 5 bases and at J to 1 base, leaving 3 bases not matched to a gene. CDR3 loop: CASSVGTGSYEQYF. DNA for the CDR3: TGTGCCAGTAGTGTCGGGACAGGGTCCTACGAGCAGTACTTC.

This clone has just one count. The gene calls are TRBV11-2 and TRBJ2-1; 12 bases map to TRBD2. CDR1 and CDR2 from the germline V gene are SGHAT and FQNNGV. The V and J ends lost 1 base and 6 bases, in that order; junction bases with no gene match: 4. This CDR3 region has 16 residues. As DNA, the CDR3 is TGTGCCAGCAGCTTAGGTTCTAGCGGGAGGGCCAATGAGCAGTTCTTC. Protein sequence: CASSLGSSGRANEQFF.

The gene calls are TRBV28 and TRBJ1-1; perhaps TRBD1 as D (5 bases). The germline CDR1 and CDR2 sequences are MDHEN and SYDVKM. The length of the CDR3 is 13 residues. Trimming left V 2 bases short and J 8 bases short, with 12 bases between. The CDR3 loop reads CASSLGGDSEAFF. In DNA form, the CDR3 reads TGTGCCAGCAGTTTAGGAGGGGACTCGGAAGCTTTCTTT.

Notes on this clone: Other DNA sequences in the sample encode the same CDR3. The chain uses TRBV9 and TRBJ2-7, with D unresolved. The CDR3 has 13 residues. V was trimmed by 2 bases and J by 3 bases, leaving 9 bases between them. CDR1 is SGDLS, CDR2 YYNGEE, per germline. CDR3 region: CASSVGGDYEQYF. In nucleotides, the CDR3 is TGTGCCAGCAGCGTTGGTGGGGACTACGAGCAGTACTTC.

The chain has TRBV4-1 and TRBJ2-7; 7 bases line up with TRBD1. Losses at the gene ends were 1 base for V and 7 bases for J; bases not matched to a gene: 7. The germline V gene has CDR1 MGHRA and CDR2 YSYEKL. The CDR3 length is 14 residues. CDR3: CASSQGYGTDEQYF. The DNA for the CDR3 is TGCGCCAGCAGCCAAGGATACGGGACAGATGAGCAGTACTTC.

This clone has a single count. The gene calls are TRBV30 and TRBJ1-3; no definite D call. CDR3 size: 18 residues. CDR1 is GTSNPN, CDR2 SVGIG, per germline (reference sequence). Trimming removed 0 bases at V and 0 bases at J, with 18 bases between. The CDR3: CAWSVGITDTLSGNTIYF. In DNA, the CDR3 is TGTGCCTGGAGTGTAGGGATTACAGACACGCTCTCTGGAAACACCATATATTTT.

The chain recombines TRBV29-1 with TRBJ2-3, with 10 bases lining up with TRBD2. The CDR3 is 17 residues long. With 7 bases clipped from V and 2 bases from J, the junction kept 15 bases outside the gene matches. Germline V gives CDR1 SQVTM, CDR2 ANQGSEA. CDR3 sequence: CSAPLLPGLAPTDTQYF. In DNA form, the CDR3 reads TGCAGCGCTCCCCTTTTACCGGGACTAGCGCCCACAGATACGCAGTATTTT.

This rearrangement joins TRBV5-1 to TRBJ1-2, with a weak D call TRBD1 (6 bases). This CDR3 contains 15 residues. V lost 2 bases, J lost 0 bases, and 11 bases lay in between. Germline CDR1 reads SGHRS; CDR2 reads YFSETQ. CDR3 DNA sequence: TGCGCCAGCAGCTTTTCACCAGGGGCTAACTATGGCTACACCTTC. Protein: CASSFSPGANYGYTF.

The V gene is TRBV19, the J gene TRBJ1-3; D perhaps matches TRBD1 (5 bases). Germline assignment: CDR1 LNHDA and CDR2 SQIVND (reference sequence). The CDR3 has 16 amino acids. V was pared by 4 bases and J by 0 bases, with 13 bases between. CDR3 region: CASSTGTEVSGNTIYF. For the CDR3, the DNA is TGTGCCAGTAGTACCGGGACGGAAGTCTCTGGAAACACCATATATTTT.

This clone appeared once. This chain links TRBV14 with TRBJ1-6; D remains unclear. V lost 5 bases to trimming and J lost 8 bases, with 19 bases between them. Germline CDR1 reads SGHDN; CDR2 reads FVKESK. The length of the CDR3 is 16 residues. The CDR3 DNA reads TGTGCCAGCAGCACCCGGGTGGGTGGGGTCGATTCACCCCTCCACTTT. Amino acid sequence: CASSTRVGGVDSPLHF.